Below are 11 T cell receptor beta chains sequenced from a single sample in a study of blood T cell repertoires in COVID-19. Profiling relied on immunoSEQ multiplex PCR, and the TCRdb table lists in-frame clones only, not all of them. Of 20,000 to 30,000 clones listed, roughly 90% were seen once; the top ten hold around 3%. The sample comprised peripheral blood. These receptors were taken from a human donor in a cohort sampled during active COVID-19.

CDR3 in amino acids: CASSLTALHNEQFF. CDR3 bases: TGTGCCAGCAGCTTAACTGCGCTTCACAATGAGCAGTTCTTC. The rearrangement uses TRBV11-1 and TRBJ2-1; D is undetermined. This CDR3 is 14 amino acids long. The V end was cut by 2 bases, the J end by 5 bases, with 10 bases between. Germline V lookup: CDR1 SGHAT, CDR2 FQDESV (reference sequence).

The chain has TRBV11-2 and TRBJ1-5; D uncertain. Per germline, CDR1 SGHAT and CDR2 FQNNGV. Trimming shortened V by 5 bases and J by 4 bases, and 9 bases separated the two germline ends. The CDR3 has 13 amino acids. CDR3 bases: TGTGCCAGCAGCGAGATGAGAAATCAGCCCCAGCATTTT. As protein: CASSEMRNQPQHF.

The rearrangement links TRBV7-2 to TRBJ2-2, with 8 nucleotides matching TRBD1. CDR3 length: 15 residues. Trimming removed 2 bases from V and 6 bases from J; junction bases left unmatched: 5. Germline V CDR1 and CDR2: SGHTA, FQGNSA. DNA for the CDR3: TGTGCCAGCAGCTTACCGACAGGGGTGGCCGGGGAGCTGTTTTTT. As protein: CASSLPTGVAGELFF.

V gene TRBV2 combines with J gene TRBJ1-2, with a possible D match to TRBD1 (5 bases). The germline V and J ends were trimmed by 5 bases and 4 bases, with 14 bases remaining between them. The CDR3 loop spans 14 amino acids. Per the germline V gene, CDR1 is SNHLY and CDR2 is FYNNEI. The CDR3, as DNA: TGTGCCAGCAGTTTACAAGGGGTATCCTATGGCTACACCTTC. Protein: CASSLQGVSYGYTF.

This clone was counted a few times. CDR3 protein: CASRPQGTELNSNQPQHF. The CDR3 coding sequence is TGTGCCAGTAGGCCACAGGGGACAGAGTTGAATAGCAATCAGCCCCAGCATTTT. The V and J genes are TRBV19 and TRBJ1-5, with 7 bases that match TRBD1. The CDR3 is 18 amino acids. Trimming at V came to 6 bases and at J to 0 bases, leaving 14 bases not matched to a gene. Germline-derived CDR1 and CDR2 are LNHDA and SQIVND (reference sequence).

V is TRBV2 and J is TRBJ2-1; 9 nucleotides align to TRBD2. Germline assignment: CDR1 SNHLY and CDR2 FYNNEI. With 2 bases clipped from V and 5 bases from J, the junction kept 4 bases outside the gene matches. The CDR3 is 15 residues long. The CDR3 coding sequence is TGTGCCAGCAGTGAATCCCTAGCGGGGAACAATGAGCAGTTCTTC. Its translation is CASSESLAGNNEQFF. Drawing the rest from reference TRBV2 and TRBJ2-1, the complete variable domain is EPEVTQTPSHQVTQMGQEVILRCVPISNHLYFYWYRQILGQKVEFLVSFYNNEISEKSEIFDDQFSVERPDGSNFTLKIRSTKLEDSAMYFCASSESLAGNNEQFFGPGTRLTVL.

V gene TRBV18 combines with J gene TRBJ2-7, with D possibly TRBD1 on 6 matching bases. CDR1 and CDR2 from the germline V gene are KGHSH and LQKENI. This CDR3 has 15 amino acids. The V and J ends lost 6 bases and 0 bases respectively, with 15 bases between them. The CDR3 region is CASSKGPGASYEQYF. Written as DNA, the CDR3 is TGTGCCAGCTCCAAAGGTCCAGGGGCCTCCTACGAGCAGTACTTC.

The rearrangement joins TRBV30 to TRBJ2-7, with D tentatively TRBD1 (5 bases). This CDR3 is built from 13 residues. Germline V CDR1 and CDR2: GTSNPN, SVGIG (reference sequence). Trimming removed 4 bases from V and 6 bases from J, with 16 bases in between. The CDR3 DNA reads as TGTGCCTGGAACCGTGACAGTGCTTTCGAGCAGTACTTC. Translating gives CAWNRDSAFEQYF.

The genes are TRBV27 and TRBJ2-1; weak D call: TRBD1 (5 bases). Deletions cut 5 bases from V and 0 bases from J, with 14 bases between. The CDR3 consists of 16 residues. Germline V gives CDR1 MNHEY, CDR2 SMNVEV (reference sequence). CDR3 nucleotides: TGTGCCAGCAGTACGATCGACAGTGCCTCCTACAATGAGCAGTTCTTC. Translated, it gives CASSTIDSASYNEQFF.

The chain couples TRBV5-1 to TRBJ1-2; the match to TRBD1 covers 10 bases. This CDR3 region has 13 residues. The J segment lost 14 bases and the V segment lost 4 bases, leaving 11 bases of the junction unmatched. Per germline, CDR1 SGHRS and CDR2 YFSETQ. CDR3 nucleotides: TGCGCCAGCAGCGGTCGGGACAGGGGATCGATAACCTTC. Its protein product is CASSGRDRGSITF.

V gene TRBV5-1 combines with J gene TRBJ2-7; 7 bases map to TRBD1. The CDR3 has 14 residues. Germline assignment: CDR1 SGHRS and CDR2 YFSETQ. After removal of 4 bases from V and 4 bases from J, the junction contained 8 bases not matched to a gene. In DNA, the CDR3 is TGCGCCAGCAGCCCCGGGGACAGACTATACGAGCAGTACTTC. It codes for CASSPGDRLYEQYF.